The source of this TCR beta chain is a study of T cells in narcolepsy. Study observations and caveats: Healthy controls reportedly lacked the autoreactive clonotypes serially found in patients' blood.

CDR1 is SQVTM, CDR2 ANQGSEA, per germline. The CDR3 runs to 14 residues. The V end lost 0 bases, the J end lost 7 bases, and 13 bases lay between the germline ends. Turning to this clone: Antigen unknown.

Sequencing used immunoSEQ multiplex PCR; TCRdb keeps in-frame clones, though not all of them. This sample has 25,000 to 35,000 clones, with 82% found just once. The sample consisted of CD45RA- memory CD4+ T cells from PBMCs. V usage is TRBV29-1 and J usage is TRBJ2-1; D unresolved. This sequence was found in a human donor with narcolepsy. The DNA for the CDR3 is TGCAGCGTTGAAGATCCCTCACACGGGAATGAGCAGTTCTTC. It is translated as CSVEDPSHGNEQFF.